A single sample is the source of the 5 T cell receptor beta chains below, sequenced in a study of blood T cells in healthy people across ages. Next came a second PCR, run for roughly 7 to 12 cycles, which used a sample-barcoded 5' primer along with a J-beta primer mix. TCRdb reprocessed the 5' RACE reads with MiXCR, giving one entry per CDR3 protein. The sample lists 800,000 to 950,000 distinct CDR3 sequences, about 29% seen once, with about a tenth in the top ten. These sequences were also reported in another study, on T cells of mothers and their children.

The sequencing input was blood. The receptor set was obtained from a middle-aged woman in good health.

This clonotype was seen repeatedly, ten times or more. The chain links TRBV28 to TRBJ2-7; 9 bases align to TRBD1. The CDR3 extends over 16 amino acids. The germline CDR1 and CDR2 sequences are MDHEN and SYDVKM. The ends lost 6 bases at V and 2 bases at J; junction bases unmatched: 11. The CDR3: CASSLLTGGKTYEQYF. CDR3 nucleotides: TGTGCCAGCAGCCTTCTGACAGGGGGGAAGACCTACGAGCAGTACTTC.

To note about this clonotype: A much more abundant neighbour one base away suggests this may be a read error. V usage is TRBV7-2 and J usage is TRBJ2-3, with TRBD2 matching 12 bases. The V gene's germline CDR1 is SGHTA and CDR2 FQGNSA. CDR3 length: 18 amino acids. CDR3 loop: CASSLEASGGASEDMQYF. The CDR3 DNA follows: TGTGCCAGCAGCTTAGAGGCTAGCGGGGGGGCCTCTGAGGATATGCAGTATTTT. The full variable domain, with the rest looked up from reference TRBV7-2 and TRBJ2-3, is GAGVSQSPSNKVTEKGKDVELRCDPISGHTALYWYRQSLGQGLEFLIYFQGNSAPDKSGLPSDRFSAERTGGSVSTLTIQRTQQEDSAVYLCASSLEASGGASEDMQYFGPGTRLTVL.

The CDR3 loop is CSAIQKETQYF. Written as DNA, the CDR3 is TGCAGTGCTATACAGAAAGAGACCCAGTACTTC. The rearrangement links TRBV20-1 to TRBJ2-5; D gene ambiguous. CDR3 length equals 11 residues. CDR1 DFQATT and CDR2 SNEGSKA come from the germline V gene (reference sequence). Trimming pared 4 bases from V and 3 bases from J, leaving 6 bases between.

In its sample, this clonotype was seen a few times. The chain combines TRBV12-3 or TRBV12-4 with TRBJ2-7; D gene uncertain. V was cut by 3 bases and J by 6 bases, with 9 bases left in between. CDR3 size: 12 residues. CDR3 DNA sequence: TGTGCCAGCAGTTTTACACTGGCCGAGCAGTACTTC. Translated: CASSFTLAEQYF.

The V gene is TRBV24-1, the J gene TRBJ1-2; D possibly corresponds to TRBD1 (5 bases). This CDR3 contains 12 residues. Germline V gene lookup returns CDR1 KGHDR and CDR2 SFDVKD. Trimming removed 7 bases at V and 3 bases at J, with 8 bases between. This chain's CDR3 is CATSPGDYGYTF. As DNA, the CDR3 is TGTGCCACCAGCCCGGGGGACTATGGCTACACCTTC.